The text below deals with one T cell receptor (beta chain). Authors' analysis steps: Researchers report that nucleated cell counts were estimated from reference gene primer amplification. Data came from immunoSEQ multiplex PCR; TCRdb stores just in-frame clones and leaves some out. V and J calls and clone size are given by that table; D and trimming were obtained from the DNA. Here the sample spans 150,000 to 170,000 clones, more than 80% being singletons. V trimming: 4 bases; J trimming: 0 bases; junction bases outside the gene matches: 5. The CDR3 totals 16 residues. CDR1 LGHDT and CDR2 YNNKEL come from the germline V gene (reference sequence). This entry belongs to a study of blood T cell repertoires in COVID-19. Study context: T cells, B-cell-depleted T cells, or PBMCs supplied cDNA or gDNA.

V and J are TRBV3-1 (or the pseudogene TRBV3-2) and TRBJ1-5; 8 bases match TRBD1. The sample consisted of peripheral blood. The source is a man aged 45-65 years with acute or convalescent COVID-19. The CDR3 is CASSRSTGDSNQPQHF. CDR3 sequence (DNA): TGTGCCAGCAGCCGATCGACAGGGGATAGCAATCAGCCCCAGCATTTT.